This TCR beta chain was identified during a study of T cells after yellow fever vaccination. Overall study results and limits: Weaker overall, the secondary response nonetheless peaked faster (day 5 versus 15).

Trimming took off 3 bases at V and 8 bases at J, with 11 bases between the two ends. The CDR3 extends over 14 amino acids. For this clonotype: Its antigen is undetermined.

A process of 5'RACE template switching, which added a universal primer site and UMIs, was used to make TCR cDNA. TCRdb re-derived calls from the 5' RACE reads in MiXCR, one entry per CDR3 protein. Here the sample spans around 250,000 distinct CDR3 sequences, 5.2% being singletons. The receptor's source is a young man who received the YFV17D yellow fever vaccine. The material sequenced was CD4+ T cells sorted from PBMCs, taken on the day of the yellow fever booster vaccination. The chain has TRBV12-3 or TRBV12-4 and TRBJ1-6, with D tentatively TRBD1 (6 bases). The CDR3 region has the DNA TGTGCCAGCAGTTTCGGACAGTCCGATTCACCCCTCCACTTT. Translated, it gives CASSFGQSDSPLHF.